Each of the 22 T cell receptor beta chains below was sequenced from the same sample in a study of cytomegalovirus exposure and HLA in healthy donors. The PCR was carried out with 60 Vbeta primers and 13 Jbeta primers. TCRdb's table, derived via immunoSEQ multiplex PCR, lists solely in-frame clones and lacks some. This repertoire shows 250,000 to 350,000 clones, more than 80% found once; its top ten account for approximately 4.3%. Sequencing used PBMCs. The receptors stem from a man aged 40-55 years in good health and CMV-seropositive.

The table lists this clone with a count of one. V and J are TRBV27 and TRBJ1-4; D unresolved. V was shortened by 5 bases and J by 2 bases, with 6 bases between the two germline ends. Germline V gene lookup returns CDR1 MNHEY and CDR2 SMNVEV (reference sequence). This CDR3 region has 13 residues. The CDR3 DNA sequence: TGTGCCAGCAGTCTCCCGACTAATGAAAAACTGTTTTTT. Translating gives CASSLPTNEKLFF.

This sequence joins TRBV28 and TRBJ2-1; 10 bases map to TRBD2. The CDR3 loop spans 15 amino acids. CDR1 MDHEN and CDR2 SYDVKM come from the germline V gene. The trim removed 0 bases at V and 10 bases at J, leaving 6 bases unmatched. DNA of the CDR3: TGTGCCAGCAGTTTATGGGCTAGCGGGAGTGAAGAGCAGTTCTTC. Residues: CASSLWASGSEEQFF. Variable domain in full (rest from reference TRBV28 and TRBJ2-1): DVKVTQSSRYLVKRTGEKVFLECVQDMDHENMFWYRQDPGLGLRLIYFSYDVKMKEKGDIPEGYSVSREKKERFSLILESASTNQTSMYLCASSLWASGSEEQFFGPGTRLTVL.

The V gene is TRBV5-1, the J gene TRBJ2-2, with 9 bases lining up with TRBD1. CDR3 size: 15 residues. From germline, CDR1 is SGHRS and CDR2 YFSETQ. V was clipped by 5 bases and J by 4 bases; unmatched bases: 6. In nucleotides, the CDR3 is TGCGCCAGCAGGGAGGTGACAGGGGGCACCGGGGAGCTGTTTTTT. Protein sequence: CASREVTGGTGELFF. The variable domain in full, completed from reference TRBV5-1 and TRBJ2-2, reads KAGVTQTPRYLIKTRGQQVTLSCSPISGHRSVSWYQQTPGQGLQFLFEYFSETQRNKGNFPGRFSGRQFSNSRSEMNVSTLELGDSALYLCASREVTGGTGELFFGEGSRLTVL.

The table lists this clone with a few counts. This chain connects TRBV6-6 to TRBJ2-7; 7 bases line up with TRBD1. CDR3 length equals 13 residues. In germline, CDR1 is MNHNY, CDR2 SVGAGI (reference sequence). V shed 1 base and J 5 bases; nucleotides not matched to a gene: 2. CDR3 residues: CASSYYRGDEQYF. The CDR3 bases are TGTGCCAGCAGTTACTACAGGGGAGACGAGCAGTACTTC.

CDR3 residues: CASGFGTSSSYEQYF. The CDR3 region has the DNA TGTGCCAGCGGGTTTGGGACTAGTTCCTCCTACGAGCAGTACTTC. This chain links TRBV28 with TRBJ2-7; 8 bases agree with TRBD2. The ends lost 8 bases at V and 0 bases at J; junction bases unmatched: 9. The CDR3 covers 15 residues. Germline loops: CDR1 MDHEN, CDR2 SYDVKM.

The rearrangement joins TRBV27 to TRBJ2-1, with 14 bases aligning to TRBD2. Germline V lookup: CDR1 MNHEY, CDR2 SMNVEV (reference sequence). CDR3 length: 17 residues. Trimming cost V 3 bases and J 4 bases; bases outside gene matches: 5. The CDR3, as DNA: TGTGCCAGCAGTTTGGGACTAGCGGGAGACCCATACAATGAGCAGTTCTTC. Residues: CASSLGLAGDPYNEQFF.

CDR3 residues: CAISDYTAKINNEQFF. Here the CDR3 DNA reads TGTGCCATCAGTGACTATACAGCAAAAATTAACAATGAGCAGTTCTTC. V usage is TRBV10-3 and J usage is TRBJ2-1, with D unclear. V shed 3 bases and J shed 5 bases, with 17 bases lying between them. The CDR3 is 16 amino acids. Germline V CDR1 and CDR2: ENHRY, SYGVKD.

Notes on this clone: Mismatch with germline at one junction end may stem from a read error. V is TRBV20-1 and J is TRBJ2-7, with 10 bases identical to TRBD2. The CDR3 loop spans 11 amino acids. Germline loops: CDR1 DFQATT, CDR2 SNEGSKA (reference sequence). CDR3 coding DNA: TGCAGTGCGAAGAAGACTAGCGGGCAGCACTTC. Translation gives CSAKKTSGQHF.

The V and J genes are TRBV27 and TRBJ2-7, with 7 bases that match TRBD2. Germline CDR1 MNHEY, CDR2 SMNVEV (reference sequence). The CDR3 sequence is 14 residues long. V lost 1 base, J lost 7 bases, and 7 bases stayed unmatched. This chain's CDR3 is CASSLWGGEGEQYF. As DNA, the CDR3 is TGTGCCAGCAGTTTATGGGGGGGGGAAGGAGAGCAGTACTTC.

The chain joins TRBV28 to TRBJ2-2; 9 positions agree with TRBD1. V dropped 5 bases and J dropped 4; count of bases not matched to a gene: 5. Germline CDR1 is MDHEN and CDR2 is SYDVKM. The CDR3 is 15 amino acids. CDR3 DNA: TGTGCCAGCAGTCGGGAGACAGGGGGCACCGGGGAGCTGTTTTTT. Translating it yields CASSRETGGTGELFF.

This chain links TRBV7-3 with TRBJ2-7; 9 bases align to TRBD1. The CDR3 is made up of 15 amino acids. CDR1 is SGHTA, CDR2 FQGTGA, per germline. Trimming took 5 bases from V and 2 from J; bases not matched to a gene: 7. The CDR3 coding sequence is TGTGCCAGCAGCGCGACCGGGACAGGGACCTACGAGCAGTACTTC. Its protein is CASSATGTGTYEQYF.

The chain links TRBV19 to TRBJ1-2; TRBD1 might be the D (5 bases). Germline values: CDR1 LNHDA, CDR2 SQIVND (reference sequence). The CDR3 loop spans 14 amino acids. V was clipped by 5 bases and J by 3 bases, with 13 bases between them. The CDR3 DNA sequence: TGTGCCAGTAGTCCCGGGGGTGGGGACTATGGCTACACCTTC. As protein: CASSPGGGDYGYTF.

J is TRBJ2-7 and V is TRBV13; D is uncertain. From germline, CDR1 is PRHDT and CDR2 FYEKMQ (reference sequence). The CDR3 spans 12 residues. Trimming pared 5 bases from V and 6 bases from J, leaving 11 bases between. The CDR3 is CASSPRPGEQYF. CDR3 sequence (DNA): TGTGCCAGCAGCCCCCGTCCCGGCGAGCAGTACTTC.

The V call is TRBV5-8, the J call TRBJ2-3, with TRBD1 matching 11 bases. CDR1 is SGHTS and CDR2 is YDEGEE in the germline V gene. Unmatched junction bases numbered 7, after V lost 4 bases and J lost 6 bases. This CDR3 has 15 amino acids. The CDR3 reads CASSDGTGGSDTQYF. The CDR3 DNA follows: TGTGCCAGCAGCGACGGGACAGGGGGGTCGGATACGCAGTATTTT.

This CDR3 reads CASSIGGASGNTIYF. The CDR3 bases are TGTGCCAGTAGTATTGGAGGGGCCTCTGGAAACACCATATATTTT. The gene calls are TRBV19 and TRBJ1-3; tentatively, D is TRBD1 (5 bases). Germline CDR1 reads LNHDA; CDR2 reads SQIVND (reference sequence). V shed 3 bases and J shed 0 bases, with 9 bases lying between them. CDR3 length: 15 amino acids.

The gene calls are TRBV7-2 and TRBJ1-5; 7 bases match TRBD1. In germline, CDR1 is SGHTA, CDR2 FQGNSA. CDR3 length: 15 amino acids. V was clipped by 5 bases and J by 8 bases; unmatched bases: 12. CDR3 amino acids: CASSEGGTGVEPQHF. The DNA for the CDR3 is TGTGCCAGCAGCGAAGGGGGCACAGGGGTGGAGCCCCAGCATTTT.

This clone came up once. The genes are TRBV30 and TRBJ1-3, with D possibly being TRBD1 (6 bases). Trimming stripped 2 bases from V and 0 bases from J, with 11 bases between. Germline CDR1 GTSNPN, CDR2 SVGIG (reference sequence). The CDR3 consists of 15 residues. Written as DNA, the CDR3 is TGTGCCTGGAGTATTACAGGGACCTCTGGAAACACCATATATTTT. This sequence encodes CAWSITGTSGNTIYF. Variable domain in full (rest from reference TRBV30 and TRBJ1-3): SQTIHQWPATLVQPVGSPLSLECTVEGTSNPNLYWYRQAAGRGLQLLFYSVGIGQISSEVPQNLSASRPQDRQFILSSKKLLLSDSGFYLCAWSITGTSGNTIYFGEGSWLTVV.

V usage is TRBV6-4 and J usage is TRBJ2-2; D is perhaps TRBD1 (6 bases). V was cut by 6 bases and J by 4 bases, with 12 bases left in between. Germline CDR1 MRHNA, CDR2 SNTAGT. The CDR3 contains 14 residues. CDR3 in DNA: TGTGCCAGCAGGGTAAACAGGGCCACCGGGGAGCTGTTTTTT. This translates into CASRVNRATGELFF.

The CDR3 bases are TGTGCCAGCGGATATAGGACAGGGATGAACACTGAAGCTTTCTTT. It is translated as CASGYRTGMNTEAFF. The chain has TRBV5-6 and TRBJ1-1; TRBD1 matches 8 bases. Trimming took 7 bases from V and 0 from J; bases not matched to a gene: 8. The germline V gene encodes CDR1 SGHDT and CDR2 YYEEEE. The CDR3 consists of 15 residues. Supplemented by reference TRBV5-6 and TRBJ1-1, the full variable domain reads DAGVTQSPTHLIKTRGQQVTLRCSPKSGHDTVSWYQQALGQGPQFIFQYYEEEERQRGNFPDRFSGHQFPNYSSELNVNALLLGDSALYLCASGYRTGMNTEAFFGQGTRLTVV.

To note about this clone: At one boundary the junction diverges from the germline segment, which might be a read error. The chain carries TRBV7-9 and TRBJ2-5; 7 positions match TRBD2. Germline V CDR1 and CDR2: SEHNR, FQNEAQ (reference sequence). This CDR3 comprises 17 residues. Here the CDR3 reads CSSSPPPSGPSRETQYF. The CDR3 DNA reads TGTTCCAGCAGCCCACCACCTAGCGGCCCGTCCAGGGAGACCCAGTACTTC.

This sequence joins TRBV2 and TRBJ2-1; 12 nucleotides align to TRBD1. Trimming took 4 bases from V and 9 from J; bases not matched to a gene: 7. The CDR3 sequence is 15 residues long. Germline lookup yields CDR1 SNHLY and CDR2 FYNNEI. Written as DNA, the CDR3 is TGTGCCAGCAGTGCGGGACAGGGGGCCTTTGGTGAGCAGTTCTTC. Translation gives CASSAGQGAFGEQFF.

This clone has only one observation. This chain links TRBV21-1 with TRBJ2-7; the table's D call of TRBD2 was not tested on the DNA. TRBV21-1 corresponds to a pseudogene. This CDR3 contains 16 residues. CDR3 sequence: CASSKESRTGIYEQYF. As DNA, the CDR3 is TGTGCCAGCAGCAAAGAGAGTAGGACGGGGATCTACGAGCAGTACTTC.